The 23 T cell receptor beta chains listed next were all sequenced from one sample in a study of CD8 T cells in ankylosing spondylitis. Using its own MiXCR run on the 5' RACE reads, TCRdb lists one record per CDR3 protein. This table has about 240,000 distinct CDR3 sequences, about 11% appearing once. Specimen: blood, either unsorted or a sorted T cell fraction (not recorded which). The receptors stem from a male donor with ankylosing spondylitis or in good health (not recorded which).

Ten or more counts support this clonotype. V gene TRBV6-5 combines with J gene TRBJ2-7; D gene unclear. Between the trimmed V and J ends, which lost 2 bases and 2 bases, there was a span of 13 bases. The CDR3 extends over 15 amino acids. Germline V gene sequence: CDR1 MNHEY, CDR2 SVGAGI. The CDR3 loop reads CASSYATGLPYEQYF. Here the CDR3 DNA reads TGTGCCAGCAGTTACGCCACCGGTCTGCCCTACGAGCAGTACTTC.

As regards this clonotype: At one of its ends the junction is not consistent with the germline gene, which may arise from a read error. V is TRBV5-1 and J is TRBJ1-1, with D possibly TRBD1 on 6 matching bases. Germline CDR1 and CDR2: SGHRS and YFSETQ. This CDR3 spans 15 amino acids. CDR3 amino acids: CGSSPGASVNTEAFF. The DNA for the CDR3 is TGCGGCAGCAGCCCAGGGGCGAGCGTGAACACTGAAGCTTTCTTT.

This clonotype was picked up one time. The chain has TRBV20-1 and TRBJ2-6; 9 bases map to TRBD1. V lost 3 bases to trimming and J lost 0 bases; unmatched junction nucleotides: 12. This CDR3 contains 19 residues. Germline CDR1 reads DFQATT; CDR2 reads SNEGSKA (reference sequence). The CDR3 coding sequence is TGCAGTGCTAGTACCGAGGGGGACAGGGCAGCCTCTGGGGCCAACGTCCTGACTTTC. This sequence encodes CSASTEGDRAASGANVLTF.

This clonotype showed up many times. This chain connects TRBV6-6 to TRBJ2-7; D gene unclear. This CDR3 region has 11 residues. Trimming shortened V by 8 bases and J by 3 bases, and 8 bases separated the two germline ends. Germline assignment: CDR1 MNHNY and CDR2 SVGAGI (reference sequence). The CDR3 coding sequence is TGTGCCAGCGCTGGGGACTACGAGCAGTACTTC. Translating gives CASAGDYEQYF.

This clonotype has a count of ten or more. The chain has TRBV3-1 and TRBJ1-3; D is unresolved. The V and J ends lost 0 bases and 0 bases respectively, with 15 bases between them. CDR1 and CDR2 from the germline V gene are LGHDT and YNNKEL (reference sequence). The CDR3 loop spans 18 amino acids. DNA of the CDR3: TGTGCCAGCAGCCAAGAGATGATGAGACCGTCCTCTGGAAACACCATATATTTT. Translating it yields CASSQEMMRPSSGNTIYF.

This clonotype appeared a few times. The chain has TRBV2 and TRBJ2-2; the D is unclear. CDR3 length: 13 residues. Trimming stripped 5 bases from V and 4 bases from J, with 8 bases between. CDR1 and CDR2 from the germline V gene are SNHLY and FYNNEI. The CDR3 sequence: CASSQEITGELFF. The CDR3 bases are TGTGCCAGCAGTCAAGAAATCACCGGGGAGCTGTTTTTT.

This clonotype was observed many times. This CDR3 reads CASSQSTGSTNTEAFF. As DNA, the CDR3 is TGTGCCAGCAGCCAATCAACAGGGTCGACGAACACTGAAGCTTTCTTT. The gene calls are TRBV4-2 and TRBJ1-1; D perhaps matches TRBD1 (6 bases). The CDR3 is 16 amino acids. Germline-derived CDR1 and CDR2 are LGHNA and YNFKEQ. Trimming left V 2 bases short and J 1 base short, with 14 bases between.

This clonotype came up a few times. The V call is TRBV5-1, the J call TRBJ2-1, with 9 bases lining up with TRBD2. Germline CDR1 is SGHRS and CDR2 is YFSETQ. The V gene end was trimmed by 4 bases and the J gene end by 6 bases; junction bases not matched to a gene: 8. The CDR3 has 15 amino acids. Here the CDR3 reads CASSPQAGGVNEQFF. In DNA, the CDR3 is TGCGCCAGCAGCCCCCAAGCGGGGGGCGTCAATGAGCAGTTCTTC. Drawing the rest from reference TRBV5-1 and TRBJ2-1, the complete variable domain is KAGVTQTPRYLIKTRGQQVTLSCSPISGHRSVSWYQQTPGQGLQFLFEYFSETQRNKGNFPGRFSGRQFSNSRSEMNVSTLELGDSALYLCASSPQAGGVNEQFFGPGTRLTVL.

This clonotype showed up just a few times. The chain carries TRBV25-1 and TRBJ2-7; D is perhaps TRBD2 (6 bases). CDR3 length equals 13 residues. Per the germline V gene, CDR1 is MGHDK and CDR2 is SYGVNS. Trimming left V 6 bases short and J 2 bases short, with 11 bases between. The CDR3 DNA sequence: TGTGCCAGCAGCGGGGGATCGGCCTACGAGCAGTACTTC. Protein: CASSGGSAYEQYF.

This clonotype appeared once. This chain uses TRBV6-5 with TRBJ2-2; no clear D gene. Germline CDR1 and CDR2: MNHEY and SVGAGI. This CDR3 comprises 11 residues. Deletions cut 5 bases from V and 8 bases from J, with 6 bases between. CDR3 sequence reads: CASSRKGELFF. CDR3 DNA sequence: TGTGCCAGCAGTCGCAAGGGGGAGCTGTTTTTT.

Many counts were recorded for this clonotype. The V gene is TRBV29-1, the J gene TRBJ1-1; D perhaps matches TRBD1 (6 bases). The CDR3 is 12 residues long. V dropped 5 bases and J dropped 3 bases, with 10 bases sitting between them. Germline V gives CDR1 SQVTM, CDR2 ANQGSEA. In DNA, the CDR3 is TGCAGCGTTATCAGGGGCGACACTGAAGCTTTCTTT. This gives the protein CSVIRGDTEAFF.

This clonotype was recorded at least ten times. As DNA, the CDR3 is TGTGCCAGTAGCGTGGCAGATCTAAATCAGCCCCAGCATTTT. This encodes CASSVADLNQPQHF. The chain uses TRBV19 and TRBJ1-5; the D is unclear. The germline V and J ends were trimmed by 6 bases and 4 bases, with 13 bases remaining between them. Germline-derived CDR1 and CDR2 are LNHDA and SQIVND (reference sequence). This CDR3 has 14 residues.

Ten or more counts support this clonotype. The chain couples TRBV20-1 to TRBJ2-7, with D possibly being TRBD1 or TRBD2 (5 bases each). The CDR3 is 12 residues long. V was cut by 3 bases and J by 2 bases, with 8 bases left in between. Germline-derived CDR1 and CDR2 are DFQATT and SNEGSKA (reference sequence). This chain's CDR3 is CSASWGPYEQYF. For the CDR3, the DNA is TGCAGTGCTAGTTGGGGACCCTACGAGCAGTACTTC.

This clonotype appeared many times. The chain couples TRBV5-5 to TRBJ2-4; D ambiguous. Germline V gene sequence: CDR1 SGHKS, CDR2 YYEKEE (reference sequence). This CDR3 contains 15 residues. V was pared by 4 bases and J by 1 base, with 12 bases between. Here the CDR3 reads CASSMDASAKNIQYF. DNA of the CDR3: TGTGCCAGCAGCATGGACGCGAGCGCCAAAAACATTCAGTACTTC. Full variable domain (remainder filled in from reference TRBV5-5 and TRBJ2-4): DAGVTQSPTHLIKTRGQQVTLRCSPISGHKSVSWYQQVLGQGPQFIFQYYEKEERGRGNFPDRFSARQFPNYSSELNVNALLLGDSALYLCASSMDASAKNIQYFGAGTRLSVL.

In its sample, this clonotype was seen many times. The CDR3 region has the DNA TGCAGTGCTCCGGGACTAGCGGGATCCTACTCCTACAATGAGCAGTTCTTC. This sequence encodes CSAPGLAGSYSYNEQFF. The chain recombines TRBV20-1 with TRBJ2-1, with 13 bases aligning to TRBD2. V shed 5 bases, J shed 0 bases, and the junction held 7 bases outside the gene matches. The CDR3 loop spans 17 amino acids. CDR1 is DFQATT and CDR2 is SNEGSKA in the germline V gene (reference sequence).

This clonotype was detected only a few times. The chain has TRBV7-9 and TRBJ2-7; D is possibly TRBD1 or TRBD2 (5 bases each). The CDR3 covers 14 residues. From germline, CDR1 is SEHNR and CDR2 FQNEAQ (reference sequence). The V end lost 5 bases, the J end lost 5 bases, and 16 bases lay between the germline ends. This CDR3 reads CASSHRDAPDEQYF. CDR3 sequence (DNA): TGTGCCAGCAGCCACCGGGACGCCCCCGACGAGCAGTACTTC.

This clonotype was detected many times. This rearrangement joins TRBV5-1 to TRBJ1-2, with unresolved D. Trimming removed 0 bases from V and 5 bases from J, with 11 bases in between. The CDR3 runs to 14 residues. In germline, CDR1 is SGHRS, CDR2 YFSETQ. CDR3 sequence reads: CASSLEGGRYGYTF. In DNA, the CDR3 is TGCGCCAGCAGCTTGGAGGGAGGGCGGTATGGCTACACCTTC.

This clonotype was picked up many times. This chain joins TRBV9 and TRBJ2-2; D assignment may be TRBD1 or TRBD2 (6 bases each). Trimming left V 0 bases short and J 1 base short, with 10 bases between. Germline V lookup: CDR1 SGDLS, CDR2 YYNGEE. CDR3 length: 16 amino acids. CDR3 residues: CASSVGGAMNTGELFF. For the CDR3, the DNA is TGTGCCAGCAGCGTAGGGGGGGCAATGAACACCGGGGAGCTGTTTTTT.

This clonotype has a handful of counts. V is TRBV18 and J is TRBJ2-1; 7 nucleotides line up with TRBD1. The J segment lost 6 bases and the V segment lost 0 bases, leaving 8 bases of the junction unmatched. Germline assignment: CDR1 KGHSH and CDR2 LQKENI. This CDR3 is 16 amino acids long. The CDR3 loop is CASSPPGRGNGNEQFF. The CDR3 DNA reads TGTGCCAGCTCACCACCGGGCAGGGGGAATGGCAATGAGCAGTTCTTC. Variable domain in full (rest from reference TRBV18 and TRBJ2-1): NAGVMQNPRHLVRRRGQEARLRCSPMKGHSHVYWYRQLPEEGLKFMVYLQKENIIDESGMPKERFSAEFPKEGPSILRIQQVVRGDSAAYFCASSPPGRGNGNEQFFGPGTRLTVL.

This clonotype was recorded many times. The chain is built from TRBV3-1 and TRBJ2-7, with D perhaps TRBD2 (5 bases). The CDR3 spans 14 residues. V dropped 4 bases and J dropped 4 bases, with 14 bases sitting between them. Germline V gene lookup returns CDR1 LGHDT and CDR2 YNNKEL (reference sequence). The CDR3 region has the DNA TGTGCCAGCAGCCCGTTGGGAGCGCAGTACGAGCAGTACTTC. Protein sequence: CASSPLGAQYEQYF.

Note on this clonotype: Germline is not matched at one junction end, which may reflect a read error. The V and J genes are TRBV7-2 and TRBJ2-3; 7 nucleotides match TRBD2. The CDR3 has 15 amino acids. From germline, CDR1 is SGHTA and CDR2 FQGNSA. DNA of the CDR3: TGTGCCGGCAGCTTACGGGCGGGGGGCACAGATACGCAGTATTTT. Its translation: CAGSLRAGGTDTQYF.

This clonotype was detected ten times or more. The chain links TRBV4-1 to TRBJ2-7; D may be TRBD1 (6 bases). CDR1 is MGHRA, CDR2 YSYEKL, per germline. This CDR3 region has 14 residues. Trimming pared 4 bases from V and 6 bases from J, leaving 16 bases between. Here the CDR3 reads CASSLQGLTGEQYF. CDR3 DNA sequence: TGCGCCAGCAGCCTACAGGGCCTAACGGGCGAGCAGTACTTC.

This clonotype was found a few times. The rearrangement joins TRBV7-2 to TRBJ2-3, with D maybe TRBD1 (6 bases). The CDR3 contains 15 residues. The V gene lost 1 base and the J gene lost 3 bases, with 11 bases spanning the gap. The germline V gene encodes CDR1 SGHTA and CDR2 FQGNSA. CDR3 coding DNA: TGTGCCAGCAGCTTAGGACAGGTCATAACAGATACGCAGTATTTT. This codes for CASSLGQVITDTQYF.